The 5 T cell receptor beta chains listed next were all sequenced from one sample in a study of T cells in Graves' hyperthyroidism and ophthalmopathy. RNA transcripts gave rise to amplified TCR beta CDR3 regions. HTBI primers drove first-round RT-PCR of the TCR CDR3. TCRdb itself ran the multiplex PCR reads through MiXCR, one entry per CDR3 protein. The data contain 500,000 to 750,000 distinct CDR3 sequences, less than 20% of them singletons. Sequencing was performed on blood. The receptor set was obtained from a woman aged 25 to 39 with Graves' hyperthyroidism.

This clonotype has ten or more counts. The CDR3 bases are TGTGCCAGCAGACTAGCGGGAGCTTACTCCTACGAGCAGTACTTC. Protein: CASRLAGAYSYEQYF. This sequence joins TRBV28 and TRBJ2-7, with 11 bases aligning to TRBD2. This CDR3 is 15 amino acids long. After removal of 6 bases from V and 0 bases from J, the junction contained 4 bases not matched to a gene. Per germline, CDR1 MDHEN and CDR2 SYDVKM.

This clonotype was counted many times. This chain links TRBV6-5 with TRBJ2-1; possibly TRBD2 for D (6 bases). Germline assignment: CDR1 MNHEY and CDR2 SVGAGI. This CDR3 is 14 amino acids long. V lost 3 bases and J lost 5, with 11 bases in between. The chain's CDR3 is CASSYITGDNEQFF. The CDR3 nucleotides are TGTGCCAGCAGTTATATCACGGGGGACAATGAGCAGTTCTTC.

Points on this clonotype: Relative to the germline gene, one junction end is altered; a read error may explain this. This chain connects TRBV11-2 to TRBJ1-3; the D gene is possibly TRBD1 (6 bases). The germline gives CDR1 SGHAT, CDR2 FQNNGV. There are 15 residues in the CDR3. In DNA form, the CDR3 reads TGTGCCAGCAGCTTTATTGACAGGACTGGAACCACCATATATTTT. This translates into CASSFIDRTGTTIYF. Drawing the rest from reference TRBV11-2 and TRBJ1-3, the complete variable domain is EAGVAQSPRYKIIEKRQSVAFWCNPISGHATLYWYQQILGQGPKLLIQFQNNGVVDDSQLPKDRFSAERLKGVDSTLKIQPAKLEDSAVYLCASSFIDRTGTTIYFGEGSWLTVV.

This clonotype has only one observation. The gene calls are TRBV29-1 and TRBJ1-2; TRBD1 matches 9 bases. V lost 7 bases, J lost 3 bases, and 9 bases stayed unmatched. The CDR3 contains 14 residues. CDR1 is SQVTM and CDR2 is ANQGSEA in the germline V gene. The chain's CDR3 is CSAGQGSSDYGYTF. CDR3 sequence (DNA): TGCAGCGCCGGACAGGGGAGTAGCGACTATGGCTACACCTTC.

The chain carries TRBV29-1 and TRBJ1-5; D is undetermined. This CDR3 has 13 residues. V was clipped by 6 bases and J by 2 bases, with 11 bases between them. Germline V gene lookup returns CDR1 SQVTM and CDR2 ANQGSEA. CDR3 region: CSVADGGNQPQHF. The CDR3 DNA sequence: TGCAGCGTGGCGGACGGTGGCAATCAGCCCCAGCATTTT.